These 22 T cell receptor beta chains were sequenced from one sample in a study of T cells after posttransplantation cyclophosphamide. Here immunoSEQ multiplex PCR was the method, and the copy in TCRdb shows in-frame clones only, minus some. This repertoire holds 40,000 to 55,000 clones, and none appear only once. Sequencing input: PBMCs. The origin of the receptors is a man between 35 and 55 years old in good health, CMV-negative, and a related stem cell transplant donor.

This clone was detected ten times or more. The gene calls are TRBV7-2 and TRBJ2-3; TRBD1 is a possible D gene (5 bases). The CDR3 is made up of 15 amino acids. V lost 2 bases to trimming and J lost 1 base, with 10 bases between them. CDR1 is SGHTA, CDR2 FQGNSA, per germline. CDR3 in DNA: TGTGCCAGCAGCTTACAAGTAGGGGGCACAGATACGCAGTATTTT. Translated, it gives CASSLQVGGTDTQYF.

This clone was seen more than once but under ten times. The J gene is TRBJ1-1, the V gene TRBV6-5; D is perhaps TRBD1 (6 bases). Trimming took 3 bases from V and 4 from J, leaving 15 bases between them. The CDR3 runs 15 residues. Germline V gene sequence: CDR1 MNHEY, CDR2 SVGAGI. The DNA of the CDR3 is TGTGCCAGCAGTTATCCAGGGGATTCGGTCACTGAAGCTTTCTTT. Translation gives CASSYPGDSVTEAFF.

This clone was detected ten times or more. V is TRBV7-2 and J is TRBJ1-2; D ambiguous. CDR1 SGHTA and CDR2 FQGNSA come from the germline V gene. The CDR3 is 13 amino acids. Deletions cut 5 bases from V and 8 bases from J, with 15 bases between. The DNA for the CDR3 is TGTGCCAGCAGCCCGAGTGACATGGAAGGCTACACCTTC. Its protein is CASSPSDMEGYTF.

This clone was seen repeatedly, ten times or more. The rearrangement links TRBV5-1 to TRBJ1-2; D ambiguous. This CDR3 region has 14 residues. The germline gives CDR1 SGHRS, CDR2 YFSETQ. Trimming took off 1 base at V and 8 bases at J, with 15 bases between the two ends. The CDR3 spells CASSLSSAQSGYTF. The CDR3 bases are TGCGCCAGCAGCTTGAGTTCGGCACAGTCGGGCTACACCTTC.

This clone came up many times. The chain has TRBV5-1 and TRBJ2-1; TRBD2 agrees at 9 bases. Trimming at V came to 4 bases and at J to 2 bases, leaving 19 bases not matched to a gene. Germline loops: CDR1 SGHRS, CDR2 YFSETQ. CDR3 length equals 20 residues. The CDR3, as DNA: TGCGCCAGCAGCGCAAGGCTAGGCGGGAGGGCGCTACCTACCTACAATGAGCAGTTCTTC. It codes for CASSARLGGRALPTYNEQFF.

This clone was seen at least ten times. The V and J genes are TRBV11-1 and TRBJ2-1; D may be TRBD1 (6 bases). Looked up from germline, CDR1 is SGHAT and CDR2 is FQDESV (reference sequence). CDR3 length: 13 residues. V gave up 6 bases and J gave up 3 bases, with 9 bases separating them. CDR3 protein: CASRDSHYNEQFF. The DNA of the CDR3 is TGTGCCAGCAGGGACAGTCACTACAATGAGCAGTTCTTC.

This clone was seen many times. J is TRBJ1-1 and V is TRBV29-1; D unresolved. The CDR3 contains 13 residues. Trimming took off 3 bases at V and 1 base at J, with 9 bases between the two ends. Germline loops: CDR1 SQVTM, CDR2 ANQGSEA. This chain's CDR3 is CSVEDEGNTEAFF. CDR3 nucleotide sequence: TGCAGCGTTGAGGACGAGGGGAACACTGAAGCTTTCTTT.

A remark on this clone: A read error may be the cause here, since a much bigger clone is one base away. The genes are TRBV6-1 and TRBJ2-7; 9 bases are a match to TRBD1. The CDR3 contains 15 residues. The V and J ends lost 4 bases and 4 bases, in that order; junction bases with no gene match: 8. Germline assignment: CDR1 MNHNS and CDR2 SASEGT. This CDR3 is CASSGGQGFGYEQYF. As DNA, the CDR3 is TGTGCCAGCAGTGGGGGACAGGGCTTCGGGTACGAGCAGTACTTC.

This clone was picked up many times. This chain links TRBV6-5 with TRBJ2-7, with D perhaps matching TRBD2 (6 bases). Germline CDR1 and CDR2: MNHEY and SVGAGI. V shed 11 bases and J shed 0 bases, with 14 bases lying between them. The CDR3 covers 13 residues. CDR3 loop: CASLGGLSYEQYF. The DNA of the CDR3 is TGTGCCTCCTTGGGGGGTCTCTCCTACGAGCAGTACTTC.

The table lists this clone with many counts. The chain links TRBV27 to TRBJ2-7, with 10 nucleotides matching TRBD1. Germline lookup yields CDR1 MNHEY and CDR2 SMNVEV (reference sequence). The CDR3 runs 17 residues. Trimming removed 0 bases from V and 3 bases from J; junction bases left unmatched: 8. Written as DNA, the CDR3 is TGTGCCAGCAGTTTATCGAGTTTTGACAGGGGGCTCTACGAGCAGTACTTC. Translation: CASSLSSFDRGLYEQYF.

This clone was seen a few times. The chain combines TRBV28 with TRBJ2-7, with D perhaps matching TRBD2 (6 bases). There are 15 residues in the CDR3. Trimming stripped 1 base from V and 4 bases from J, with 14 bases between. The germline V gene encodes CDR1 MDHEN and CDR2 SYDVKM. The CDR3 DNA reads TGTGCCAGCAGTTTATATTCCGGGAGAGGTTACGAGCAGTACTTC. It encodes CASSLYSGRGYEQYF.

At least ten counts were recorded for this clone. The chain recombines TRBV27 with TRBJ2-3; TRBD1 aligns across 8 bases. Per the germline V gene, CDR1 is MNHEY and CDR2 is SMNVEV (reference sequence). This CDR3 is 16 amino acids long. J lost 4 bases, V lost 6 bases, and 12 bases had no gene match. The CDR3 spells CASSRASGGLADTQYF. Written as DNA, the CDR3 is TGTGCCAGCAGCCGAGCCTCAGGGGGCTTGGCAGATACGCAGTATTTT.

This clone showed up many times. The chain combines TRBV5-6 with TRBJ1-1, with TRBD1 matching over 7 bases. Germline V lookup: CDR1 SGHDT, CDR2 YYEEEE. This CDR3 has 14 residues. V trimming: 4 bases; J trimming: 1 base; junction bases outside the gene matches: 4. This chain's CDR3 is CASSDGTANTEAFF. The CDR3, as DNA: TGTGCCAGCAGCGACGGGACAGCGAACACTGAAGCTTTCTTT.

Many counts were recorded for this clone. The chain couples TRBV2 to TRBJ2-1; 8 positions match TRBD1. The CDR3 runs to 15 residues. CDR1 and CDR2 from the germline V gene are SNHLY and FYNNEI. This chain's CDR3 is CANSPSQGAHNEQFF. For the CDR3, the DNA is TGTGCTAACTCGCCTTCCCAGGGGGCGCATAATGAGCAGTTCTTC. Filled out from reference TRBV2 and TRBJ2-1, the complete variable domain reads EPEVTQTPSHQVTQMGQEVILRCVPISNHLYFYWYRQILGQKVEFLVSFYNNEISEKSEIFDDQFSVERPDGSNFTLKIRSTKLEDSAMYFCANSPSQGAHNEQFFGPGTRLTVL.

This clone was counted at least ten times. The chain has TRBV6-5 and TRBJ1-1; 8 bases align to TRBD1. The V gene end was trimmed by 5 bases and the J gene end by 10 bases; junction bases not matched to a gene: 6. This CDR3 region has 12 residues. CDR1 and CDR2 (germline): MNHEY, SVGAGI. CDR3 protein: CASSNRGEGAFF. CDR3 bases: TGTGCCAGCAGTAACAGGGGGGAGGGAGCTTTCTTT.

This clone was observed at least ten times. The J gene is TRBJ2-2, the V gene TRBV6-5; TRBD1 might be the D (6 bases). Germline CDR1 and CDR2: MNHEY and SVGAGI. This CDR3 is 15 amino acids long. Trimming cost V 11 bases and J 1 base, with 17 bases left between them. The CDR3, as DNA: TGTGCCTGCTCCGAGCAGGGGCTGAACACCGGGGAGCTGTTTTTT. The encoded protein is CACSEQGLNTGELFF.

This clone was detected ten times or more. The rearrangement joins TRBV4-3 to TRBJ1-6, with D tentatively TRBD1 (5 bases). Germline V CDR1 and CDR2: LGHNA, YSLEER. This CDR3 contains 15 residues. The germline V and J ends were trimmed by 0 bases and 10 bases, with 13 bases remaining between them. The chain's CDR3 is CASSQEGQGGSPLHF. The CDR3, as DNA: TGCGCCAGCAGCCAAGAAGGGCAGGGTGGATCACCCCTCCACTTT.

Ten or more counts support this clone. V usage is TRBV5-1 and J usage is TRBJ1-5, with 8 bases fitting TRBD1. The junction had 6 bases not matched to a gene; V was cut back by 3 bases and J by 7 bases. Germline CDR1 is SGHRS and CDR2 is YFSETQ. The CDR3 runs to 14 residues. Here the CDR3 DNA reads TGCGCCAGCAGCTGGGGGACAGGCGGGCAGCCCCAGCATTTT. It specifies CASSWGTGGQPQHF.

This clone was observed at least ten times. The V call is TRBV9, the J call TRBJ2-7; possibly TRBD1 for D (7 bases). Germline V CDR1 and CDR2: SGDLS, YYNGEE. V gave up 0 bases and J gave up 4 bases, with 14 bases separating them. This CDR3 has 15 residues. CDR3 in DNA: TGTGCCAGCAGCGTAGGCGGGGACAGTATATACGAGCAGTACTTC. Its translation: CASSVGGDSIYEQYF.

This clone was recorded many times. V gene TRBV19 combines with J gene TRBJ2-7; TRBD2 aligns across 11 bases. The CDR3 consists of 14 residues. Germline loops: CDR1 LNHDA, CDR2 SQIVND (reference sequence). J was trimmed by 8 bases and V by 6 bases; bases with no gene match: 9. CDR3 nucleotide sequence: TGTGCCAGTAGCGATCCGGGACTAGCGGTAAAGCAGTACTTC. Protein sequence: CASSDPGLAVKQYF.

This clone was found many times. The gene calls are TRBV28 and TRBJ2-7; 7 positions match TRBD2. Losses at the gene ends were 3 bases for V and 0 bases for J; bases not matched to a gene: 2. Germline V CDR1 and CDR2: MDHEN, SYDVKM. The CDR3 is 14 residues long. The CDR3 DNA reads TGTGCCAGCAGTTTTCAGCGGGACTCCTACGAGCAGTACTTC. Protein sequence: CASSFQRDSYEQYF.

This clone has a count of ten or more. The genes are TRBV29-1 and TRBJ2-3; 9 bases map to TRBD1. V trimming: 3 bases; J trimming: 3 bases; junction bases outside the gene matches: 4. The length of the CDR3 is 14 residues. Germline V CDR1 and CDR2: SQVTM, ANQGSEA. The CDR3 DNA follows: TGCAGCGTTGATTGGGACAGGGAAACAGATACGCAGTATTTT. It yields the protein CSVDWDRETDTQYF.